The rows below give T cell receptor beta chains drawn from one sample of a study of T cells in Graves' hyperthyroidism and ophthalmopathy. Via MiXCR, TCRdb re-called the multiplex PCR reads, giving one row per CDR3 protein. Among roughly 380,000 distinct CDR3 sequences, 19% were seen once, and the ten largest hold about 3.5%. The material sequenced was blood. The receptors stem from a woman aged 18-29 years with Graves' hyperthyroidism. Each CDR3 is given with its conserved first and last residue. A D gene is named only where the DNA matches it firmly. Clone size appears in some rows only: once, few, many, or a class for an expanded clone.

TRBV27,TRBJ1-2,.,.,TGTGCCAGCAGGAATTCCGGGACCAACCTCTATGGCTACACCTTC,CASRNSGTNLYGYTF
TRBV5-5,TRBJ2-7,many,.,TGTGCCAGCAGCCGTGGACAACTGATGAGCTCCTACGAGCAGTACTTC,CASSRGQLMSSYEQYF
TRBV9,TRBJ1-2,many,.,TGTGCCAGCAGCGTCTCGAGGGGTACCTATGGCTACACCTTC,CASSVSRGTYGYTF
TRBV7-8,TRBJ2-1,.,TRBD1,TGTGCCAGCAGCACCAGGGGGCATTCGTCCTACAATGAGCAGTTCTTC,CASSTRGHSSYNEQFF
TRBV30,TRBJ1-1,many,.,TGTGCCTGGAGCCGAAATTCCGGCCGAGCTTTCTTT,CAWSRNSGRAFF
TRBV20-1,TRBJ1-5,many,TRBD1,TGCAGTGCTAGTGCGACAGGGCGAGGGCAGCCCCAGCATTTT,CSASATGRGQPQHF
TRBV11-1,TRBJ2-7,many,.,TGTGCCAGCAGCTCCCTAACAGGGTTCAGCTCCTACGAGCAGTACTTC,CASSSLTGFSSYEQYF
TRBV28,TRBJ2-7,.,TRBD2,TGTGCCAGCAGTTTAACTAGCGGGAGTGTAGGCGAGCAGTACTTC,CASSLTSGSVGEQYF
TRBV12-3/TRBV12-4,TRBJ1-2,.,TRBD1,TGTGCCAGCAGGATCTTAATGACAGGGAATGGTGGCTACACCTTC,CASRILMTGNGGYTF
TRBV6-5,TRBJ1-1,few,.,TGTGCCAGCAGTTACGATGGCAGACTGAACACTGAAGCTTTCTTT,CASSYDGRLNTEAFF
TRBV29-1,TRBJ2-5,.,TRBD1,TGCAGCGTCTCGACAGGGATTCAAGAGACCCAGTACTTC,CSVSTGIQETQYF
TRBV20-1,TRBJ2-7,.,TRBD2,TGCAGTGCTAGACCGGCTAGCGGGGGGGAGTACTCCTACGAGCAGTACTTC,CSARPASGGEYSYEQYF
TRBV24-1,TRBJ2-3,few,TRBD2,TGTGCCACCAGTGATTTTTCTGGCGGGGGGGGTTATACGCAGTATTTT,CATSDFSGGGGYTQYF
TRBV25-1,TRBJ2-7,.,.,TGTGTCAGCAGGGGGGACTCGTGGGGGGGCTACGAGCAGTACTTC,CVSRGDSWGGYEQYF
TRBV29-1,TRBJ2-3,many,.,TGCAGCGCTAGGACAGAAAGCACAGATACGCAGTATTTT,CSARTESTDTQYF
TRBV2,TRBJ1-5,many,.,TGTGCCAGCAGTGAGCTACAGGGATTCGGTCAGCCCCAGCATTTT,CASSELQGFGQPQHF
TRBV27,TRBJ2-1,.,TRBD2,TGTGCCAGCAGTCTAGGACTAGCGGGTTTCAATGAGCAGTTCTTC,CASSLGLAGFNEQFF
TRBV29-1,TRBJ1-2,many,TRBD1,TGCAGCGTTACCCCGCCCGACAGGGGATATGGCTACACCTTC,CSVTPPDRGYGYTF
TRBV6-1,TRBJ1-2,.,.,TGTGCCAGCTCGGACAGTTCTAACTATGGCCACACCTTC,CASSDSSNYGHTF
TRBV12-3/TRBV12-4,TRBJ1-2,many,.,TGTGCCAGCAGACTGGGGGGCAGTCGTGGCTACACCTTC,CASRLGGSRGYTF
TRBV7-3,TRBJ1-1,many,.,TGTGCCAGCAGCTTAACGGGGGGGCAGGGGAGAGCTTTCTTT,CASSLTGGQGRAFF
TRBV6-2/TRBV6-3,TRBJ2-7,.,TRBD1,TGTGCCAGCAGTGCGCTCCGGGACAGCTCCTACGAGCAGTACTTC,CASSALRDSSYEQYF
TRBV6-1,TRBJ1-6,.,.,TGTGCCAGCAGTGAACAAACCTCACCCCTCCACTTT,CASSEQTSPLHF
TRBV2,TRBJ1-5,many,.,TGTGCCAGCAGCGCAGAGTATTATAGCAATCAGCCCCAGCATTTT,CASSAEYYSNQPQHF
TRBV6-5,TRBJ1-1,many,.,TGTGCCAGCAGTCAGACGGCGAACACTGAAGCTTTCTTT,CASSQTANTEAFF